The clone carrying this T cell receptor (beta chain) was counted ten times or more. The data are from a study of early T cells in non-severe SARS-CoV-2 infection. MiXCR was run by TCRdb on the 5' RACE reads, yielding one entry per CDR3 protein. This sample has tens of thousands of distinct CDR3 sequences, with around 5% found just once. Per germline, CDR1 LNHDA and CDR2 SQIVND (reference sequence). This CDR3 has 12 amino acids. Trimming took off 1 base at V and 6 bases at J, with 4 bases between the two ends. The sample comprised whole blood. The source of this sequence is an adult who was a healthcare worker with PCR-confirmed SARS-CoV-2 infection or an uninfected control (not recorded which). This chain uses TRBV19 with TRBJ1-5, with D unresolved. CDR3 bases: TGTGCCAGTAGTATAGTAGCTCAGCCCCAGCATTTT. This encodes CASSIVAQPQHF.